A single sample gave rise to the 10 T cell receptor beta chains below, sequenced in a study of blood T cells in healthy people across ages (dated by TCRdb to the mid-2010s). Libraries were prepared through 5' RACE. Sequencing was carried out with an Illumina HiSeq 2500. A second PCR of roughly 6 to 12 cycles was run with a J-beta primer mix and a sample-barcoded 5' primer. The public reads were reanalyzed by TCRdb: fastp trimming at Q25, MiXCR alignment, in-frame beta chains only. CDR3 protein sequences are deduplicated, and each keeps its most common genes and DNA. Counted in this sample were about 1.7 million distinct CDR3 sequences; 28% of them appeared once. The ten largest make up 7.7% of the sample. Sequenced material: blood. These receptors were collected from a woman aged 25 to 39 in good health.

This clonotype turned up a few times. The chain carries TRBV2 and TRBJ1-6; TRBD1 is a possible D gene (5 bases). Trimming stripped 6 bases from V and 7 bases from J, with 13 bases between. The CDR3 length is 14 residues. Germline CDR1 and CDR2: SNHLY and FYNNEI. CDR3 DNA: TGTGCCAGCAGCACGGGACGGCAGAATTCACCCCTCCACTTT. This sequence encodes CASSTGRQNSPLHF.

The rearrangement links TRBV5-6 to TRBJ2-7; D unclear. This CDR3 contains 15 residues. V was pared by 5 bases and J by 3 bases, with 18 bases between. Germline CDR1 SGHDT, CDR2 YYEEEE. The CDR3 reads CASSSVGPGNYEQYF. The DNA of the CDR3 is TGTGCCAGCAGTTCCGTAGGTCCCGGCAACTACGAGCAGTACTTC.

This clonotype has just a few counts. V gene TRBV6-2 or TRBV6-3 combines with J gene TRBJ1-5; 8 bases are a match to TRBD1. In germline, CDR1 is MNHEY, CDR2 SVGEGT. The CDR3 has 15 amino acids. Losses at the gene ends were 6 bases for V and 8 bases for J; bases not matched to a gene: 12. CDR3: CASSRPGQGGKPQHF. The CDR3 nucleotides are TGTGCCAGCAGCCGACCCGGACAGGGTGGTAAGCCCCAGCATTTT.

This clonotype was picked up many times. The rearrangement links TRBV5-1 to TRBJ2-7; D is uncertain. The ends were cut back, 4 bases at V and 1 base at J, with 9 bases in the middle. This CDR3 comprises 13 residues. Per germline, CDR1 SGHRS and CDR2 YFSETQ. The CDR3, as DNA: TGCGCCAGCAGCCCCGACGAGTCCTACGAGCAGTACTTC. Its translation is CASSPDESYEQYF.

The CDR3 reads CSARDRRRDPNYGYTF. CDR3 bases: TGCAGTGCTAGAGACCGCCGGAGGGACCCCAACTATGGCTACACCTTC. V gene TRBV20-1 combines with J gene TRBJ1-2; the D gene is possibly TRBD1 (5 bases). The V end lost 0 bases, the J end lost 2 bases, and 16 bases lay between the germline ends. The CDR3 is 16 amino acids. The V gene's germline CDR1 is DFQATT and CDR2 SNEGSKA (reference sequence).

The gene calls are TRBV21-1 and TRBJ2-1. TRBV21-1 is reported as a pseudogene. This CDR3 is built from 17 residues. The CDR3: CASSKPQQTSSYNEQFF. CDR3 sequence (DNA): TGTGCCAGCAGCAAACCGCAACAAACAAGCTCCTACAATGAGCAGTTCTTC.

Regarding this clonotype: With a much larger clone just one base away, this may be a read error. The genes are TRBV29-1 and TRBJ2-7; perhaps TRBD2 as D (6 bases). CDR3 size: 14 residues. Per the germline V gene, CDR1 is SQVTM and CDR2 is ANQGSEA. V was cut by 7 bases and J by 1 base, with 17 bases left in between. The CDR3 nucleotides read TGCAGCGCCAGGGAGGACTCCCTTTCCTACGAGCAGTACTTC. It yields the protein CSAREDSLSYEQYF.

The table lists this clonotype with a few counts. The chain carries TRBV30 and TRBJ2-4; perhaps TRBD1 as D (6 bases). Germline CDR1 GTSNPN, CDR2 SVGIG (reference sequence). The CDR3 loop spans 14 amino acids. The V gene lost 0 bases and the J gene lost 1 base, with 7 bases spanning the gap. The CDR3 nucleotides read TGTGCCTGGAGTGTTAGGGGGGCCAAAAACATTCAGTACTTC. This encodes CAWSVRGAKNIQYF. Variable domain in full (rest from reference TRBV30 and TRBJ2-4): SQTIHQWPATLVQPVGSPLSLECTVEGTSNPNLYWYRQAAGRGLQLLFYSVGIGQISSEVPQNLSASRPQDRQFILSSKKLLLSDSGFYLCAWSVRGAKNIQYFGAGTRLSVL.

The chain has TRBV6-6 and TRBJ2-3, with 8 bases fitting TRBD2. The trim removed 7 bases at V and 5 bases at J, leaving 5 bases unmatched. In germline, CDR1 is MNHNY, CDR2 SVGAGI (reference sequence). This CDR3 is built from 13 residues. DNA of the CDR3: TGTGCCAGCACGGGGGGGGCCCGAGATACGCAGTATTTT. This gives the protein CASTGGARDTQYF.

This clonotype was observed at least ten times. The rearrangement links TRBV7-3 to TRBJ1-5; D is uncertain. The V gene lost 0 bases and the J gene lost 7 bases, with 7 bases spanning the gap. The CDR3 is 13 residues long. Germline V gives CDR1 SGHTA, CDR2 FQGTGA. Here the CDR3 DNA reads TGTGCCAGCAGCTTAACGCCAGACCAGCCCCAGCATTTT. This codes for CASSLTPDQPQHF.